These 27 T cell receptor beta chains originate from one sample sequenced in a study of T cells in Graves' hyperthyroidism and ophthalmopathy. Amplification targeted TCR beta CDR3 regions from RNA transcripts. The study used the HTBI primer set for a first-round RT-PCR of the TCR CDR3. TCRdb reprocessed the multiplex PCR reads with MiXCR, giving one entry per CDR3 protein. The table records about 700,000 distinct CDR3 sequences, approximately 15% of them present only once. Sequencing was performed on blood. The receptor source for this set is a woman between 18 and 30 years old with Graves' hyperthyroidism.

This clonotype has a count of ten or more. The V and J genes are TRBV5-1 and TRBJ2-7; no firm D call. Germline assignment: CDR1 SGHRS and CDR2 YFSETQ. Trimming took 2 bases from V and 5 from J, leaving 17 bases between them. The length of the CDR3 is 15 residues. CDR3 loop: CASSLSESSGHEQYF. DNA for the CDR3: TGCGCCAGCAGCTTAAGCGAGTCCTCTGGGCACGAGCAGTACTTC.

This clonotype showed up many times. DNA of the CDR3: TGTGCCAGCAGTTACTCATCCCTAGCAACAGATACGCAGTATTTT. This codes for CASSYSSLATDTQYF. The gene calls are TRBV6-5 and TRBJ2-3; D is perhaps TRBD2 (5 bases). Germline V gene sequence: CDR1 MNHEY, CDR2 SVGAGI. V was cut by 0 bases and J by 3 bases, with 10 bases left in between. The CDR3 extends over 15 amino acids.

The table lists this clonotype with many counts. The V call is TRBV7-6, the J call TRBJ2-2; unclear D gene. This CDR3 region has 16 residues. Trimming removed 3 bases from V and 4 bases from J, with 15 bases in between. From germline, CDR1 is SGHVS and CDR2 FNYEAQ. CDR3 nucleotides: TGTGCCAGCAGCTTGTTGCCGGAGACGGGCACCGGGGAGCTGTTTTTT. Protein product: CASSLLPETGTGELFF.

This clonotype was found many times. The J gene is TRBJ2-1, the V gene TRBV6-2 or TRBV6-3; TRBD2 agrees at 7 bases. V dropped 6 bases and J dropped 4; count of bases not matched to a gene: 12. The V gene's germline CDR1 is MNHEY and CDR2 SVGEGT. CDR3 length: 16 residues. CDR3 sequence: CASSNILSGRYNEQFF. CDR3 DNA: TGTGCCAGCAGCAATATCCTTAGCGGGCGGTACAATGAGCAGTTCTTC.

This clonotype occurred a few times. The chain employs TRBV28 and TRBJ1-6; 12 bases are shared with TRBD1. Trimming took 6 bases from V and 5 from J; bases not matched to a gene: 2. CDR1 is MDHEN and CDR2 is SYDVKM in the germline V gene. This CDR3 spans 15 amino acids. CDR3 coding DNA: TGTGCCAGCAGGGGACAGGGGGCAAATAATTCACCCCTCCACTTT. Translation: CASRGQGANNSPLHF. Combining the CDR3 with reference TRBV28 and TRBJ1-6 gives the whole variable domain DVKVTQSSRYLVKRTGEKVFLECVQDMDHENMFWYRQDPGLGLRLIYFSYDVKMKEKGDIPEGYSVSREKKERFSLILESASTNQTSMYLCASRGQGANNSPLHFGNGTRLTVT.

At least ten counts were recorded for this clonotype. CDR3 nucleotides: TGTGCCAGCAGCGGCCACGGGACAGGTAGCTACGAGCAGTACTTC. Its translation: CASSGHGTGSYEQYF. J is TRBJ2-7 and V is TRBV7-8, with 8 bases matching TRBD1. J lost 3 bases, V lost 5 bases, and 9 bases had no gene match. Germline V CDR1 and CDR2: SGHVS, FQNEAQ. The CDR3 length is 15 residues. Complete variable domain (other parts from reference TRBV7-8 and TRBJ2-7): GAGVSQSPRYKVAKRGQDVALRCDPISGHVSLFWYQQALGQGPEFLTYFQNEAQLDKSGLPSDRFFAERPEGSVSTLKIQRTQQEDSAVYLCASSGHGTGSYEQYFGPGTRLTVT.

The rearrangement joins TRBV7-2 to TRBJ2-4; TRBD1 might be the D (5 bases). Germline lookup yields CDR1 SGHTA and CDR2 FQGNSA. Trimming cost V 3 bases and J 7 bases, with 22 bases left between them. The CDR3 spans 17 residues. The CDR3 region has the DNA TGTGCCAGCAGCTTGATATTAGGCAGGGCCTTAAACAACATTCAGTACTTC. This translates into CASSLILGRALNNIQYF.

This clonotype has at least ten counts. The chain has TRBV3-1 and TRBJ2-7; 13 nucleotides match TRBD2. Germline CDR1 is LGHDT and CDR2 is YNNKEL (reference sequence). The CDR3 covers 15 residues. The junction had 3 bases not matched to a gene; V was cut back by 4 bases and J by 3 bases. For the CDR3, the DNA is TGTGCCAGCAGCCTTGGGACTAGCGGGAACTACGAGCAGTACTTC. Its translation: CASSLGTSGNYEQYF.

V and J are TRBV7-9 and TRBJ2-1, with a weak D call TRBD1 (6 bases). V lost 9 bases to trimming and J lost 6 bases, with 24 bases between them. The CDR3 spans 16 residues. The germline gives CDR1 SEHNR, CDR2 FQNEAQ (reference sequence). This chain's CDR3 is CASSIPGQPTSNEQFF. The CDR3, as DNA: TGTGCCAGTAGTATCCCCGGACAGCCAACTTCCAATGAGCAGTTCTTC.

This clonotype was seen only once. Possible read error: a much larger clone is one base away. This chain joins TRBV29-1 and TRBJ1-4; no firm D call. The CDR3 has 13 amino acids. Germline V gene lookup returns CDR1 SQVTM and CDR2 ANQGSEA. In DNA, the CDR3 is TGCGCGACGGATAACTTTGAACGTGAAAAACTGTTTTTT. Translating it yields CATDNFEREKLFF.

At least ten counts were recorded for this clonotype. V is TRBV2 and J is TRBJ2-1; TRBD2 is a possible D gene (5 bases). In germline, CDR1 is SNHLY, CDR2 FYNNEI. Trimming stripped 6 bases from V and 12 bases from J, with 12 bases between. The CDR3 runs 11 residues. The CDR3 is CASREDVWQFF. CDR3 in DNA: TGTGCCAGCAGGGAGGACGTGTGGCAGTTCTTC.

This clonotype was observed at least ten times. V is TRBV7-8 and J is TRBJ2-1; D possibly corresponds to TRBD1 (5 bases). Looked up from germline, CDR1 is SGHVS and CDR2 is FQNEAQ. V was trimmed by 5 bases and J by 9 bases, leaving 17 bases between them. The CDR3 contains 14 residues. The CDR3 DNA sequence: TGTGCCAGCAGCCCGTCAGGGTTTAGTGGTGAGCAGTTCTTC. Protein sequence: CASSPSGFSGEQFF.

The J gene is TRBJ1-2, the V gene TRBV7-9; D perhaps matches TRBD1 (5 bases). Looked up from germline, CDR1 is SEHNR and CDR2 is FQNEAQ (reference sequence). The CDR3 runs 14 residues. The V end lost 5 bases, the J end lost 3 bases, and 13 bases lay between the germline ends. The CDR3 protein is CASSPQGPDYGYTF. Written as DNA, the CDR3 is TGTGCCAGCAGCCCGCAGGGACCTGACTATGGCTACACCTTC. Filled out from reference TRBV7-9 and TRBJ1-2, the complete variable domain reads DTGVSQNPRHKITKRGQNVTFRCDPISEHNRLYWYRQTLGQGPEFLTYFQNEAQLEKSRLLSDRFSAERPKGSFSTLEIQRTEQGDSAMYLCASSPQGPDYGYTFGSGTRLTVV.

This clonotype has just a few counts. The DNA for the CDR3 is TGTGCCAGCAGTTACCAGATAGTGGGACAGGGGGCAAGCTACACCTTC. It yields the protein CASSYQIVGQGASYTF. The genes are TRBV6-5 and TRBJ1-2, with 12 bases fitting TRBD1. Trimming took 2 bases from V and 9 from J; bases not matched to a gene: 10. CDR1 and CDR2 (germline): MNHEY, SVGAGI. This CDR3 is 16 amino acids long.

This sequence joins TRBV10-3 and TRBJ2-7, with TRBD2 matching over 11 bases. The CDR3 length is 16 residues. In germline, CDR1 is ENHRY, CDR2 SYGVKD. V gave up 4 bases and J gave up 2 bases; unmatched junction bases: 7. CDR3 protein: CAISGLGGLAAYEQYF. DNA for the CDR3: TGTGCCATCAGTGGTCTTGGGGGACTAGCGGCCTACGAGCAGTACTTC.

This clonotype came up many times. This chain uses TRBV7-2 with TRBJ1-1; no reliable D call. Trimming left V 5 bases short and J 2 bases short, with 9 bases between. Germline V lookup: CDR1 SGHTA, CDR2 FQGNSA. The CDR3 is 13 amino acids. The CDR3 nucleotides read TGTGCCAGCAGCCCAGCGATAAACACTGAAGCTTTCTTT. Its protein is CASSPAINTEAFF.

This clonotype showed up just a few times. The J gene is TRBJ2-7, the V gene TRBV4-3; D unresolved. Trimming removed 0 bases from V and 0 bases from J, with 6 bases in between. The germline V gene encodes CDR1 LGHNA and CDR2 YSLEER. The CDR3 has 14 amino acids. The CDR3 protein is CASSQDLSSYEQYF. The DNA of the CDR3 is TGCGCCAGCAGCCAAGATCTTAGCTCCTACGAGCAGTACTTC.

This clonotype was found many times. The chain is built from TRBV2 and TRBJ2-7; perhaps TRBD2 as D (5 bases). CDR3 size: 15 residues. V lost 4 bases to trimming and J lost 0 bases, with 13 bases between them. Germline V gives CDR1 SNHLY, CDR2 FYNNEI. The CDR3 sequence: CASSAPADPSYEQYF. The CDR3 nucleotides are TGTGCCAGCAGTGCTCCAGCGGACCCCTCCTACGAGCAGTACTTC.

The table lists this clonotype with many counts. The CDR3 region has the DNA TGTGCCAGCAGTTGGGGGGAGGGAGTCTCCTACGAGCAGTACTTC. This translates into CASSWGEGVSYEQYF. The V and J genes are TRBV6-1 and TRBJ2-7, with 7 bases identical to TRBD2. Trimming removed 5 bases from V and 0 bases from J; junction bases left unmatched: 7. Germline V gene lookup returns CDR1 MNHNS and CDR2 SASEGT. The CDR3 loop spans 15 amino acids.

The chain recombines TRBV27 with TRBJ2-1; D may be TRBD2 (7 bases). V was clipped by 6 bases and J by 6 bases, with 15 bases between them. The CDR3 extends over 14 amino acids. Per germline, CDR1 MNHEY and CDR2 SMNVEV (reference sequence). The CDR3 DNA reads TGTGCCAGCAGCGGGGGGCTTCGGGGCAATGAGCAGTTCTTC. It codes for CASSGGLRGNEQFF.

This clonotype has at least ten counts. This rearrangement joins TRBV20-1 to TRBJ2-7, with 7 nucleotides matching TRBD2. Germline V gene lookup returns CDR1 DFQATT and CDR2 SNEGSKA (reference sequence). V dropped 1 base and J dropped 7; count of bases not matched to a gene: 13. This CDR3 has 15 residues. The CDR3 DNA reads TGCAGTGCTAGAGTTCCGACTAGCCCCCAGGAGGAGCAGTACTTC. Translation: CSARVPTSPQEEQYF.

This clonotype was recorded at least ten times. The gene calls are TRBV7-2 and TRBJ2-7; TRBD1 aligns across 9 bases. V shed 8 bases, J shed 6 bases, and the junction held 17 bases outside the gene matches. Germline V gene sequence: CDR1 SGHTA, CDR2 FQGNSA. The CDR3 covers 16 residues. The CDR3 region has the DNA TGTGCCAGCTGCCCCTACACCGGGACAGGGTTCTTCGAGCAGTACTTC. Translated: CASCPYTGTGFFEQYF. The full variable domain, rest sourced from reference TRBV7-2 and TRBJ2-7, is GAGVSQSPSNKVTEKGKDVELRCDPISGHTALYWYRQSLGQGLEFLIYFQGNSAPDKSGLPSDRFSAERTGGSVSTLTIQRTQQEDSAVYLCASCPYTGTGFFEQYFGPGTRLTVT.

This clonotype came up many times. The CDR3 sequence is CASSQKDSSFSGNTIYF. DNA of the CDR3: TGTGCCAGCAGCCAAAAGGACAGCTCCTTCTCTGGAAACACCATATATTTT. The chain employs TRBV3-1 and TRBJ1-3; D possibly corresponds to TRBD1 (6 bases). Trimming cost V 2 bases and J 0 bases, with 14 bases left between them. Germline lookup yields CDR1 LGHDT and CDR2 YNNKEL (reference sequence). The CDR3 runs 17 residues.

The J gene is TRBJ2-1, the V gene TRBV10-3; D remains ambiguous. Trimming cost V 0 bases and J 3 bases, with 12 bases left between them. The CDR3 runs to 16 residues. Germline V lookup: CDR1 ENHRY, CDR2 SYGVKD. The CDR3 DNA reads as TGTGCCATCAGTGAGTCCAAGGCTACAGTCTACAATGAGCAGTTCTTC. It encodes CAISESKATVYNEQFF.

The rearrangement joins TRBV10-3 to TRBJ1-5; 12 bases line up with TRBD1. With V trimmed by 8 bases and J by 1 base, 12 bases remained unmatched. The CDR3 contains 18 residues. The germline CDR1 and CDR2 sequences are ENHRY and SYGVKD. CDR3 protein: CAIGPGTGGDGSNQPQHF. CDR3 bases: TGTGCCATCGGCCCCGGGACAGGGGGCGACGGGAGCAATCAGCCCCAGCATTTT.

This clonotype was observed at least ten times. The chain recombines TRBV20-1 with TRBJ1-6; 7 bases line up with TRBD1. Germline V gene lookup returns CDR1 DFQATT and CDR2 SNEGSKA (reference sequence). CDR3 size: 14 residues. J gave up 4 bases and V 6 bases, and 6 bases lay outside the gene matches. CDR3 loop: CSATAQGYNSPLHF. In DNA form, the CDR3 reads TGCAGTGCGACCGCACAGGGGTATAATTCACCCCTCCACTTT.

Remarks on this clonotype: The conserved closing phenylalanine or tryptophan is absent in this CDR3, likely reflecting a read error. The rearrangement joins TRBV19 to TRBJ2-2; 9 positions agree with TRBD1. Germline V lookup: CDR1 LNHDA, CDR2 SQIVND (reference sequence). This CDR3 has 16 amino acids. Germline trimming cut 2 bases from V and 6 bases from J; bases unmatched to any gene: 7. Here the CDR3 DNA reads TGTGCCAGTAGTATACCCGGGACAGGGTCCTCCGGGGAGCTGTTTCTT. It encodes CASSIPGTGSSGELFL.